The 9 T cell receptor beta chains in this list originate from one sample, sequenced in a study of CD4 and CD8 cells across lung adenocarcinoma regions. In TCRdb, the PCR reads were re-called with MiXCR into one record per CDR3 protein. This sample yields about 10,000 distinct CDR3 sequences, of which over 45% are seen a single time; roughly a third belongs to the top ten. The sequenced sample consisted of CD8+ T cells from the margin of a lung tumor. The receptors stem from a male donor with lung adenocarcinoma. The CD4 and CD8 labels of this study may be unreliable.

This clonotype was detected only a few times. The J gene is TRBJ1-6, the V gene TRBV6-2 or TRBV6-3; D is undetermined. Germline lookup yields CDR1 MNHEY and CDR2 SVGEGT. The germline V and J ends were trimmed by 3 bases and 0 bases, with 9 bases remaining between them. The CDR3 extends over 16 amino acids. In DNA form, the CDR3 reads TGTGCCAGCAGTTATAGAGGGAGCTCCTATAATTCACCCCTCCACTTT. Protein: CASSYRGSSYNSPLHF.

This clonotype was observed at least ten times. The chain links TRBV6-5 to TRBJ2-1; 7 bases map to TRBD2. Germline V gene sequence: CDR1 MNHEY, CDR2 SVGAGI. V shed 7 bases, J shed 12 bases, and the junction held 21 bases outside the gene matches. CDR3 length: 16 amino acids. In DNA form, the CDR3 reads TGTGCCAGCACCCATGGGTTTGCGGGAGACGGCGGAGGGCAGTTCTTC. It specifies CASTHGFAGDGGGQFF.

The genes are TRBV6-1 and TRBJ2-1, with D maybe TRBD1 (6 bases). This CDR3 is built from 16 residues. CDR1 and CDR2 (germline): MNHNS, SASEGT. Between the trimmed V and J ends, which lost 6 bases and 0 bases, there was a span of 15 bases. The CDR3 DNA sequence: TGTGCCAGCAGAACAGGGCAGCGGTCCTCCTACAATGAGCAGTTCTTC. Translating it yields CASRTGQRSSYNEQFF.

This clonotype has ten or more counts. The DNA of the CDR3 is TGTGCCAGCACCCCGGGCCCGGGAAACACCATATATTTT. Translation: CASTPGPGNTIYF. The chain combines TRBV7-2 with TRBJ1-3; the D is unclear. Germline CDR1 is SGHTA and CDR2 is FQGNSA. Trimming pared 7 bases from V and 4 bases from J, leaving 11 bases between. The CDR3 covers 13 residues.

This clonotype was found a few times. The rearrangement links TRBV4-1 to TRBJ1-3; 10 positions match TRBD1. Per germline, CDR1 MGHRA and CDR2 YSYEKL. V lost 2 bases, J lost 7 bases, and 8 bases stayed unmatched. There are 16 residues in the CDR3. The CDR3 DNA reads TGCGCCAGCAGCCAAAAGACAGGGGGCGAATCGAACACCATATATTTT. It is translated as CASSQKTGGESNTIYF.

This clonotype was seen ten or more times. The rearrangement links TRBV11-2 to TRBJ2-1; TRBD1 matches at 9 bases. V gave up 4 bases and J gave up 3 bases; unmatched junction bases: 13. The CDR3 contains 18 residues. Looked up from germline, CDR1 is SGHAT and CDR2 is FQNNGV. The CDR3 DNA reads as TGTGCCAGCAGCTCAGCCCCCGGGGGGACAGGGCACTACAATGAGCAGTTCTTC. It translates to CASSSAPGGTGHYNEQFF.

The CDR3 DNA reads as TGTGCCAGCAGCCTCCCTCCCCGGACTAGAGGGGGCAATGAGCAGTACTTC. Its translation is CASSLPPRTRGGNEQYF. The V call is TRBV4-2, the J call TRBJ2-4, with D perhaps matching TRBD1 or TRBD2 (7 bases each). CDR3 size: 17 residues. V was trimmed by 4 bases and J by 13 bases, leaving 29 bases between them. Germline assignment: CDR1 LGHNA and CDR2 YNFKEQ.

The V and J genes are TRBV4-2 and TRBJ2-3; maybe TRBD2 (7 bases). The CDR3 contains 17 residues. V was shortened by 1 base and J by 5 bases, with 19 bases between the two germline ends. The germline CDR1 and CDR2 sequences are LGHNA and YNFKEQ. The CDR3: CASSQGSRGGGGDTQYF. The CDR3 nucleotides are TGTGCCAGCAGCCAAGGTTCGAGGGGGGGTGGTGGAGATACGCAGTATTTT.

DNA for the CDR3: TGTGCCAGCAGTTACAGGGACGAAAACATTCAGTACTTC. Translating gives CASSYRDENIQYF. V gene TRBV6-5 combines with J gene TRBJ2-4, with D perhaps matching TRBD1 or TRBD2 (5 bases each). With 2 bases removed from V and 5 bases from J, the gap between germline ends came to 7 bases. The CDR3 spans 13 residues. Germline V gene sequence: CDR1 MNHEY, CDR2 SVGAGI.